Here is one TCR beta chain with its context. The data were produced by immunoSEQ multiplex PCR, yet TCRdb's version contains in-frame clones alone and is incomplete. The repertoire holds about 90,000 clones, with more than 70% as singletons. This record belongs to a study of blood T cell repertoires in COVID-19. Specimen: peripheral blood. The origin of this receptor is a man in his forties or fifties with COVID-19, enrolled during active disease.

The CDR3 coding sequence is TGTGCCAGCAGCCCACCGGACTCCCGCACTGGCTACACCTTC. Protein sequence: CASSPPDSRTGYTF. The chain employs TRBV7-2 and TRBJ1-2, with D hard to call. The germline gives CDR1 SGHTA, CDR2 FQGNSA. There are 14 residues in the CDR3. V lost 5 bases and J 7 bases, leaving 17 bases between the germline ends.